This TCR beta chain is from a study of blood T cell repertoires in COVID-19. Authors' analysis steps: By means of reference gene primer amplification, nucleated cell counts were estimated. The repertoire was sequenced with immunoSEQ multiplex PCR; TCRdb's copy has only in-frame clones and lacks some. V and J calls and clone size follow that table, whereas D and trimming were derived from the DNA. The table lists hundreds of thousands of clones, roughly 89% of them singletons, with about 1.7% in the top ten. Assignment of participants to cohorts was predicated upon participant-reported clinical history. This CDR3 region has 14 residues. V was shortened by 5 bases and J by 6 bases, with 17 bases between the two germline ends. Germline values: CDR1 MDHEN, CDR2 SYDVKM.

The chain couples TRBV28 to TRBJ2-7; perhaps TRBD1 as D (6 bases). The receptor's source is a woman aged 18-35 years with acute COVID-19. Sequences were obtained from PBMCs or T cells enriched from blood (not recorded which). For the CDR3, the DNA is TGTGCCAGCAGTCCATTAAGCGACAGGCCCGAGCAGTACTTC. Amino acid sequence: CASSPLSDRPEQYF. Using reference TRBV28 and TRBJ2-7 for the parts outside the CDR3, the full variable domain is DVKVTQSSRYLVKRTGEKVFLECVQDMDHENMFWYRQDPGLGLRLIYFSYDVKMKEKGDIPEGYSVSREKKERFSLILESASTNQTSMYLCASSPLSDRPEQYFGPGTRLTVT.